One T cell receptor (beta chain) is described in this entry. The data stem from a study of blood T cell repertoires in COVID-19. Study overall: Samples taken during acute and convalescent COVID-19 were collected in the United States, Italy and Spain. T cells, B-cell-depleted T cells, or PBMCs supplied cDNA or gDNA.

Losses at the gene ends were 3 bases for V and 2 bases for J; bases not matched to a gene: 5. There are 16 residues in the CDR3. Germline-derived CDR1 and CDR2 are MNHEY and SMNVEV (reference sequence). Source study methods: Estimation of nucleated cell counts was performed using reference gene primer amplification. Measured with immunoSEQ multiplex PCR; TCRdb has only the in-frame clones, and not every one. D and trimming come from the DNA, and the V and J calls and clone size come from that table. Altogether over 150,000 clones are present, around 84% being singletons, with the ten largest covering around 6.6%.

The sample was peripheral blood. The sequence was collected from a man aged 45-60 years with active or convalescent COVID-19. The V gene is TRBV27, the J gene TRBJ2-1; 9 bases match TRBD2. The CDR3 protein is CASSLYAGGTYNEQFF. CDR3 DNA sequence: TGTGCCAGCAGTTTGTATGCGGGAGGGACCTACAATGAGCAGTTCTTC.